Each of the 28 T cell receptor beta chains below was sequenced from the same sample in a study of identical twins. TCRdb itself ran the 5' RACE reads through MiXCR, one entry per CDR3 protein. The sample lists roughly 1.6 million distinct CDR3 sequences; 25% to 35% were seen once. Sequenced input: cord blood. The receptors come from a newborn girl in good health.

This clonotype has more than one count but fewer than ten. V is TRBV2 and J is TRBJ2-4; 7 bases match TRBD2. J lost 5 bases, V lost 10 bases, and 5 bases had no gene match. This CDR3 comprises 12 residues. The germline V gene encodes CDR1 SNHLY and CDR2 FYNNEI. CDR3 sequence: CATGTTENIQYF. CDR3 nucleotides: TGTGCCACGGGGACTACCGAAAACATTCAGTACTTC.

The chain employs TRBV18 and TRBJ2-2; D is unclear. V dropped 3 bases and J dropped 4 bases, with 9 bases sitting between them. The germline V gene encodes CDR1 KGHSH and CDR2 LQKENI. The CDR3 is 14 amino acids. Written as DNA, the CDR3 is TGTGCCAGCTCACCCCAAACAAGCACCGGGGAGCTGTTTTTT. Its protein product is CASSPQTSTGELFF.

In its sample, this clonotype was seen a few times. V usage is TRBV20-1 and J usage is TRBJ2-3, with TRBD1 as a possible D gene (5 bases). With 4 bases removed from V and 2 bases from J, the gap between germline ends came to 10 bases. This CDR3 region has 13 residues. Looked up from germline, CDR1 is DFQATT and CDR2 is SNEGSKA (reference sequence). The CDR3 DNA sequence: TGCAGTGCTATGGAAGGGGCCACAGATACGCAGTATTTT. Its protein is CSAMEGATDTQYF.

This clonotype showed up just a few times. CDR3 bases: TGCGCCAGCAGCCGGGGACTAGCGGGGGTTGAGACCCAGTACTTC. Amino acids: CASSRGLAGVETQYF. This chain uses TRBV4-1 with TRBJ2-5; 14 bases align to TRBD2. CDR1 and CDR2 from the germline V gene are MGHRA and YSYEKL. CDR3 length: 15 amino acids. V trimming: 4 bases; J trimming: 5 bases; junction bases outside the gene matches: 3.

CDR3 in amino acids: CSARDFGGPQETQYF. The DNA of the CDR3 is TGCAGTGCTAGAGATTTCGGCGGCCCCCAAGAGACCCAGTACTTC. The chain is built from TRBV20-1 and TRBJ2-5; D not resolved. Germline values: CDR1 DFQATT, CDR2 SNEGSKA (reference sequence). The CDR3 has 15 amino acids. The germline V and J ends were trimmed by 0 bases and 1 base, with 12 bases remaining between them.

The chain is built from TRBV7-9 and TRBJ1-5, with D tentatively TRBD1 (5 bases). The CDR3 contains 18 residues. V was clipped by 1 base and J by 4 bases, with 20 bases between them. Germline CDR1 reads SEHNR; CDR2 reads FQNEAQ (reference sequence). CDR3 amino acids: CASSLGTSGSGANQPQHF. CDR3 coding DNA: TGTGCCAGCAGCTTAGGAACTTCAGGGTCCGGGGCAAATCAGCCCCAGCATTTT. The entire variable domain, with the rest obtained from reference TRBV7-9 and TRBJ1-5, is as follows: DTGVSQNPRHKITKRGQNVTFRCDPISEHNRLYWYRQTLGQGPEFLTYFQNEAQLEKSRLLSDRFSAERPKGSFSTLEIQRTEQGDSAMYLCASSLGTSGSGANQPQHFGDGTRLSIL.

V gene TRBV20-1 combines with J gene TRBJ1-5; D is undetermined. The CDR3 is 13 residues long. Trimming left V 3 bases short and J 6 bases short, with 12 bases between. CDR1 is DFQATT and CDR2 is SNEGSKA in the germline V gene (reference sequence). Written as DNA, the CDR3 is TGCAGTGCTAGGACCACCGTCTCTCAGCCCCAGCATTTT. Translating gives CSARTTVSQPQHF.

This clonotype was counted at least ten times. The chain joins TRBV29-1 to TRBJ2-7, with D maybe TRBD1 (6 bases). In germline, CDR1 is SQVTM, CDR2 ANQGSEA. The V and J ends lost 5 bases and 6 bases respectively, with 11 bases between them. The CDR3 spans 11 residues. For the CDR3, the DNA is TGCAGCGTTATCAGGGGAAGCGAGCAGTACTTC. Translation gives CSVIRGSEQYF.

The rearrangement uses TRBV20-1 and TRBJ1-2, with D possibly matching TRBD1 (6 bases). This CDR3 has 13 residues. Between the trimmed V and J ends, which lost 4 bases and 6 bases, there was a span of 15 bases. Germline V lookup: CDR1 DFQATT, CDR2 SNEGSKA (reference sequence). CDR3 in DNA: TGCAGTGCTAACATACGGGGGGCGGATGGCTACACCTTC. It encodes CSANIRGADGYTF.

This clonotype was seen a handful of times. The chain carries TRBV5-4 and TRBJ2-3; tentatively, D is TRBD2 (6 bases). This CDR3 comprises 14 residues. With 2 bases removed from V and 2 bases from J, the gap between germline ends came to 9 bases. CDR1 SGHNT and CDR2 YYREEE come from the germline V gene (reference sequence). CDR3 in DNA: TGTGCCAGCAGCTTTCCTAGCGTCACAGATACGCAGTATTTT. Residues: CASSFPSVTDTQYF.

This clonotype was counted between two and nine times. The chain carries TRBV7-8 and TRBJ2-7, with D perhaps TRBD2 (5 bases). Germline values: CDR1 SGHVS, CDR2 FQNEAQ. The CDR3 totals 13 residues. V was trimmed by 5 bases and J by 8 bases, leaving 16 bases between them. The CDR3 loop is CASSPFGSSKQYF. The CDR3 DNA sequence: TGTGCCAGCAGCCCGTTTGGGAGTTCCAAGCAGTACTTC. Full variable domain (rest looked up from reference TRBV7-8 and TRBJ2-7): GAGVSQSPRYKVAKRGQDVALRCDPISGHVSLFWYQQALGQGPEFLTYFQNEAQLDKSGLPSDRFFAERPEGSVSTLKIQRTQQEDSAVYLCASSPFGSSKQYFGPGTRLTVT.

This clonotype was seen more than once but under ten times. This rearrangement joins TRBV4-2 to TRBJ2-7, with 7 bases matching TRBD1. After removal of 1 base from V and 3 bases from J, the junction contained 9 bases not matched to a gene. Germline V CDR1 and CDR2: LGHNA, YNFKEQ. CDR3 length: 16 residues. The CDR3: CASSQGAETGSYEQYF. In nucleotides, the CDR3 is TGTGCCAGCAGCCAAGGGGCCGAGACAGGGAGCTACGAGCAGTACTTC.

This clonotype was recorded a few times. The V gene is TRBV5-6, the J gene TRBJ1-2; no reliable D call. Between the trimmed V and J ends, which lost 1 base and 4 bases, there was a span of 11 bases. CDR1 is SGHDT, CDR2 YYEEEE, per germline. The CDR3 loop spans 14 amino acids. The CDR3 loop reads CASSLFGVSYGYTF. The CDR3 coding sequence is TGTGCCAGCAGCTTGTTTGGGGTCTCCTATGGCTACACCTTC.

Notes on this clonotype: One junction end does not reproduce the germline sequence, and a read error may be involved. This chain joins TRBV20-1 and TRBJ2-1; no definite D call. Germline CDR1 reads DFQATT; CDR2 reads SNEGSKA (reference sequence). The CDR3 totals 12 residues. The CDR3 loop is CIARDPNNEQFF. The CDR3 nucleotides read TGCATTGCTAGAGATCCCAACAATGAGCAGTTCTTC.

V gene TRBV3-1 combines with J gene TRBJ1-4, with D perhaps matching TRBD1 (5 bases). V was clipped by 1 base and J by 2 bases, with 11 bases between them. The CDR3 spans 16 residues. In germline, CDR1 is LGHDT, CDR2 YNNKEL (reference sequence). CDR3 coding DNA: TGTGCCAGCAGCCAAGGGCCGGGGCTGACTAATGAAAAACTGTTTTTT. Its protein product is CASSQGPGLTNEKLFF.

The table lists this clonotype with a few counts. V and J are TRBV24-1 and TRBJ2-7; D not resolved. The V gene lost 0 bases and the J gene lost 0 bases, with 8 bases spanning the gap. Germline CDR1 and CDR2: KGHDR and SFDVKD. The CDR3 consists of 15 residues. The CDR3 region is CATSDLQQSSYEQYF. DNA of the CDR3: TGTGCCACCAGTGATTTGCAACAGAGCTCCTACGAGCAGTACTTC.

This chain links TRBV7-6 with TRBJ2-5; the D is unclear. The assigned J gene may be wrong: the sequence end matches TRBJ2-7 better. Germline V gives CDR1 SGHVS, CDR2 FNYEAQ. The CDR3 spans 13 residues. CDR3 nucleotide sequence: TGTGCCAGCAGCTTAACGCCTTCGAACGAGCAGTACTTC. The encoded protein is CASSLTPSNEQYF.

The V call is TRBV20-1, the J call TRBJ1-5, with D perhaps TRBD1 (5 bases). Between the trimmed V and J ends, which lost 8 bases and 2 bases, there was a span of 13 bases. CDR3 size: 13 residues. Germline CDR1 reads DFQATT; CDR2 reads SNEGSKA (reference sequence). The CDR3 coding sequence is TGCAGTACGCTGGGGGGTGGCAATCAGCCCCAGCATTTT. Its translation: CSTLGGGNQPQHF.

This clonotype showed up many times. V is TRBV13 and J is TRBJ1-2; D may be TRBD1 (5 bases). There are 14 residues in the CDR3. V was pared by 5 bases and J by 5 bases, with 15 bases between. CDR1 is PRHDT, CDR2 FYEKMQ, per germline (reference sequence). Written as DNA, the CDR3 is TGTGCCAGCAGCCCCACCGACAGCTTTTATGGCTACACCTTC. It yields the protein CASSPTDSFYGYTF.

The J gene is TRBJ1-4, the V gene TRBV30; maybe TRBD1 (6 bases). CDR1 is GTSNPN and CDR2 is SVGIG in the germline V gene (reference sequence). V shed 1 base and J shed 7 bases, with 13 bases lying between them. CDR3 length: 14 amino acids. The DNA for the CDR3 is TGTGCCTGGAGTGGAGGCAGGGGAAGTGAAAAACTGTTTTTT. Amino acid sequence: CAWSGGRGSEKLFF.

The chain is built from TRBV7-8 and TRBJ1-2; D unresolved. CDR3 length: 14 amino acids. With 0 bases removed from V and 6 bases from J, the gap between germline ends came to 11 bases. Germline V gives CDR1 SGHVS, CDR2 FQNEAQ. CDR3 region: CASSLAGRANGYTF. The CDR3 DNA follows: TGTGCCAGCAGCTTAGCCGGGCGGGCGAATGGCTACACCTTC.

The rearrangement links TRBV7-6 to TRBJ1-1; TRBD1 matches 7 bases. The trim removed 4 bases at V and 0 bases at J, leaving 5 bases unmatched. Germline V gene sequence: CDR1 SGHVS, CDR2 FNYEAQ. The length of the CDR3 is 15 residues. The CDR3 region is CASSSGGYMNTEAFF. The CDR3 DNA reads as TGTGCCAGCAGCTCAGGGGGGTACATGAACACTGAAGCTTTCTTT.

This clonotype was recorded once. The CDR3 DNA sequence: TGCAGTGCTACTACTAGCGGGGGGCCCACCGGGGAGCTGTTTTTT. As protein: CSATTSGGPTGELFF. The chain has TRBV20-1 and TRBJ2-2, with 12 bases that match TRBD2. This CDR3 has 15 residues. Germline assignment: CDR1 DFQATT and CDR2 SNEGSKA (reference sequence). The trim removed 4 bases at V and 4 bases at J, leaving 4 bases unmatched.

V usage is TRBV5-5 and J usage is TRBJ2-7; 10 nucleotides align to TRBD2. The CDR3 sequence is 14 residues long. J lost 4 bases, V lost 3 bases, and 4 bases had no gene match. Germline assignment: CDR1 SGHKS and CDR2 YYEKEE (reference sequence). CDR3: CASSSLTSGYEQYF. In DNA form, the CDR3 reads TGTGCCAGCAGCTCCCTGACTAGCGGGTACGAGCAGTACTTC.

The gene calls are TRBV6-1 and TRBJ2-3; D not resolved. Germline CDR1 is MNHNS and CDR2 is SASEGT. CDR3 length equals 11 residues. V was clipped by 5 bases and J by 10 bases, with 10 bases between them. CDR3 loop: CASSSPGPQYF. The CDR3 bases are TGTGCCAGCAGTTCCCCCGGACCGCAGTATTTT.

This clonotype was picked up a small number of times. CDR3 residues: CASSPRGLAGYNEQFF. The CDR3 nucleotides are TGTGCCAGCTCACCAAGGGGACTAGCGGGCTACAATGAGCAGTTCTTC. The chain joins TRBV18 to TRBJ2-1; 12 positions match TRBD2. The CDR3 has 16 residues. Germline V gives CDR1 KGHSH, CDR2 LQKENI. V lost 2 bases, J lost 3 bases, and 2 bases stayed unmatched.

This clonotype showed up many times. The rearrangement joins TRBV7-2 to TRBJ2-1; 11 bases match TRBD2. The trim removed 3 bases at V and 7 bases at J, leaving 8 bases unmatched. Germline V gene data show CDR1 as SGHTA and CDR2 as FQGNSA. The CDR3 is 16 residues long. This chain's CDR3 is CASSFTTSGSGNEQFF. The CDR3 nucleotides read TGTGCCAGCAGCTTCACTACTAGCGGGAGCGGGAATGAGCAGTTCTTC.

This CDR3 is CSARGGWDTEAFF. DNA for the CDR3: TGCAGCGCCCGGGGGGGGTGGGACACTGAAGCTTTCTTT. This chain connects TRBV20-1 to TRBJ1-1; tentatively, D is TRBD1 (5 bases). CDR1 DFQATT and CDR2 SNEGSKA come from the germline V gene (reference sequence). This CDR3 is built from 13 residues.